The 14 T cell receptor beta chains given below trace back to one sample, sequenced in a study of T cell responses to AZD1222 COVID-19 vaccine. Only in-frame clones appear in the TCRdb table, and some are missing; sequencing was by immunoSEQ multiplex PCR. The sample has more than 100,000 clones, over 85% seen once. This sample comprised peripheral blood, obtained on day 0 of AZD1222 vaccination. Receptor source: an adult in good health.

The gene calls are TRBV3-1 (or the pseudogene TRBV3-2) and TRBJ2-7; D call uncertain. The CDR3 is 11 residues long. V was cut by 0 bases and J by 7 bases, with 4 bases left in between. Germline CDR1 reads LGHDT; CDR2 reads YNNKEL (reference sequence). CDR3 region: CASSQEREQYF. For the CDR3, the DNA is TGTGCCAGCAGCCAAGAGAGGGAGCAGTACTTC.

The chain carries TRBV5-4 and TRBJ2-7; 7 nucleotides match TRBD2. Looked up from germline, CDR1 is SGHNT and CDR2 is YYREEE (reference sequence). V dropped 4 bases and J dropped 2; count of bases not matched to a gene: 12. The CDR3 runs to 16 residues. The CDR3 loop is CASSTGGGIRPYEQYF. The CDR3 DNA follows: TGTGCCAGCAGCACTGGCGGGGGAATAAGACCCTACGAGCAGTACTTC.

The chain combines TRBV9 with TRBJ1-3, with D perhaps TRBD1 (6 bases). Germline assignment: CDR1 SGDLS and CDR2 YYNGEE. The germline V and J ends were trimmed by 3 bases and 2 bases, with 9 bases remaining between them. CDR3 size: 14 residues. The CDR3 nucleotides are TGTGCCAGCAGCGGTGGGGGGCCTGGAAACACCATATATTTT. It specifies CASSGGGPGNTIYF.

The chain joins TRBV30 to TRBJ2-7; possible D gene TRBD2, 5 bases. The V gene's germline CDR1 is GTSNPN and CDR2 SVGIG (reference sequence). The CDR3 has 13 residues. The ends were cut back, 1 base at V and 2 bases at J, with 9 bases in the middle. The CDR3 bases are TGTGCCTGGAGTGCTGACGGGACCTACGAGCAGTACTTC. This gives the protein CAWSADGTYEQYF.

The CDR3 protein is CASLRPTGTYNEQFF. CDR3 nucleotides: TGTGCCAGCCTTCGGCCGACAGGAACCTACAATGAGCAGTTCTTC. The V gene is TRBV18, the J gene TRBJ2-1; TRBD1 is a possible D gene (6 bases). The CDR3 spans 15 residues. Trimming took 8 bases from V and 2 from J, leaving 16 bases between them. Germline CDR1 KGHSH, CDR2 LQKENI.

The J gene is TRBJ2-2, the V gene TRBV3-1 (or the pseudogene TRBV3-2); TRBD2 agrees at 10 bases. Germline loops: CDR1 LGHDT, CDR2 YNNKEL (reference sequence). The CDR3 extends over 19 amino acids. Trimming at V came to 4 bases and at J to 4 bases, leaving 15 bases not matched to a gene. CDR3 region: CASSRVAGGSSPITGELFF. The DNA for the CDR3 is TGTGCCAGCAGCCGAGTAGCGGGAGGTTCCTCTCCGATCACCGGGGAGCTGTTTTTT.

The CDR3 DNA follows: TGTGCCAGCAGTTCGAGGGACCTCCCTCTGGGCACTGAAGCTTTCTTT. Its protein is CASSSRDLPLGTEAFF. This sequence joins TRBV11-3 and TRBJ1-1; D perhaps matches TRBD1 (5 bases). Germline-derived CDR1 and CDR2 are SGHNT and YENEEA. Trimming shortened V by 6 bases and J by 4 bases, and 21 bases separated the two germline ends. The CDR3 is 16 amino acids.

The chain joins TRBV6-2 or TRBV6-3 to TRBJ2-3, with 8 bases that match TRBD2. Germline V CDR1 and CDR2: MNHEY, SVGEGT. The CDR3 is 15 amino acids. Trimming cost V 1 base and J 0 bases; bases outside gene matches: 0. CDR3 sequence reads: CASSYLAGSTDTQYF. DNA of the CDR3: TGTGCCAGCAGTTACTTAGCGGGGAGCACAGATACGCAGTATTTT.

The chain has TRBV5-6 and TRBJ1-1; D ambiguous. The CDR3 sequence is 14 residues long. V lost 2 bases to trimming and J lost 1 base, with 9 bases between them. The germline V gene encodes CDR1 SGHDT and CDR2 YYEEEE. CDR3: CASSLGRPNTEAFF. DNA for the CDR3: TGTGCCAGCAGCTTAGGACGCCCGAACACTGAAGCTTTCTTT.

The V gene is TRBV2, the J gene TRBJ2-3; perhaps D is TRBD1 or TRBD2 (5 bases each). The CDR3 sequence is 15 residues long. Deletions cut 4 bases from V and 1 base from J, with 12 bases between. Germline V gene sequence: CDR1 SNHLY, CDR2 FYNNEI. CDR3: CASSVSGTRTDTQYF. CDR3 in DNA: TGTGCCAGCAGTGTATCGGGGACCCGCACAGATACGCAGTATTTT. Variable domain in full (rest from reference TRBV2 and TRBJ2-3): EPEVTQTPSHQVTQMGQEVILRCVPISNHLYFYWYRQILGQKVEFLVSFYNNEISEKSEIFDDQFSVERPDGSNFTLKIRSTKLEDSAMYFCASSVSGTRTDTQYFGPGTRLTVL.

This chain joins TRBV3-1 (or the pseudogene TRBV3-2) and TRBJ2-5; TRBD2 matches 9 bases. This CDR3 is built from 17 residues. Germline values: CDR1 LGHDT, CDR2 YNNKEL (reference sequence). V shed 0 bases and J 4 bases; nucleotides not matched to a gene: 9. The DNA of the CDR3 is TGTGCCAGCAGCCAAGATGCTCCCGGGCGGGAGGGAGAGACCCAGTACTTC. This translates into CASSQDAPGREGETQYF.

V and J are TRBV12-5 and TRBJ2-1, with D possibly TRBD2 on 6 matching bases. The V gene's germline CDR1 is LGHNT and CDR2 FRNRAP. Trimming removed 1 base at V and 8 bases at J, with 15 bases between. This CDR3 region has 15 residues. CDR3 DNA: TGTGCTAGTGGTTTGGGCCAGCCGGAGGGCCATGAGCAGTTCTTC. This encodes CASGLGQPEGHEQFF.

The V and J genes are TRBV5-1 and TRBJ1-2; a possible D gene is TRBD1 (5 bases). CDR1 is SGHRS and CDR2 is YFSETQ in the germline V gene. This CDR3 is built from 16 residues. V was pared by 4 bases and J by 4 bases, with 20 bases between. In nucleotides, the CDR3 is TGCGCCAGCAGCCTGTTGTCTACCCAGGGTACCTATGGCTACACCTTC. Protein sequence: CASSLLSTQGTYGYTF.

This rearrangement joins TRBV24-1 to TRBJ2-3; unclear D gene. The ends were cut back, 0 bases at V and 2 bases at J, with 2 bases in the middle. CDR1 KGHDR and CDR2 SFDVKD come from the germline V gene. This CDR3 spans 13 amino acids. The CDR3 coding sequence is TGTGCCACCAGTGATTTGATCACAGATACGCAGTATTTT. This encodes CATSDLITDTQYF.